The rows below give T cell receptor beta chains drawn from one sample of a study of T cells after yellow fever vaccination. In TCRdb, the 5' RACE reads were re-called with MiXCR into one record per CDR3 protein. The table records 230,000 or so distinct CDR3 sequences, 6.7% of them present only once. The sequenced sample was CD4+ T cells sorted from PBMCs, obtained on the day of the yellow fever booster vaccination. These receptors were collected from a man aged 25-40 years who received the YFV17D yellow fever vaccine. Each CDR3 is given with its conserved first and last residue. The D gene is left open where the match is weak. The listing skips clone size in some rows; elsewhere it reads once, few, many or a size class.

.	TRBV7-6	14	TRBJ2-5	.	TGTGCCAGCAGGCTATCACAGAACCAAGAGACCCAGTACTTC	CASRLSQNQETQYF
TRBD2	TRBV7-2	17	TRBJ2-7	.	TGTGCCAGCAGCCCGGGGGCTAGCGGGGGAAGCTCCTACGAGCAGTACTTC	CASSPGASGGSSYEQYF
TRBD1	TRBV4-2	15	TRBJ2-7	many	TGTGCCAGCAGCCAGCCCGGGACAGGGGTGGGCGAGCAGTACTTC	CASSQPGTGVGEQYF
.	TRBV6-1	13	TRBJ2-1	.	TGTGCCAGCCGACGGACCCCCGGGAATGAGCAGTTCTTC	CASRRTPGNEQFF
.	TRBV10-3	14	TRBJ1-5	many	TGTGCCATCAGTGTTGGCGGGGACAATCAGCCCCAGCATTTT	CAISVGGDNQPQHF
.	TRBV18	15	TRBJ1-5	.	TGTGCCAGCTCACAAGAGGGGATTCGGAATCAGCCCCAGCATTTT	CASSQEGIRNQPQHF
.	TRBV20-1	12	TRBJ2-7	many	TGCAGTGCTAGAGGGTTGCGGGACGAGCAGTACTTC	CSARGLRDEQYF
.	TRBV27	13	TRBJ2-3	.	TGTGCCAGCAGAGCCGGACATCTTGATACGCAGTATTTT	CASRAGHLDTQYF
.	TRBV5-1	13	TRBJ2-5	few	TGCGCCAGCTGCCGAGCCGACCAAGAGACCCAGTACTTC	CASCRADQETQYF
TRBD2	TRBV4-2	17	TRBJ2-7	.	TGTGCCAGCAGCCAATCCGGGGGGACTAGCGGTTCCTACGAGCAGTACTTC	CASSQSGGTSGSYEQYF